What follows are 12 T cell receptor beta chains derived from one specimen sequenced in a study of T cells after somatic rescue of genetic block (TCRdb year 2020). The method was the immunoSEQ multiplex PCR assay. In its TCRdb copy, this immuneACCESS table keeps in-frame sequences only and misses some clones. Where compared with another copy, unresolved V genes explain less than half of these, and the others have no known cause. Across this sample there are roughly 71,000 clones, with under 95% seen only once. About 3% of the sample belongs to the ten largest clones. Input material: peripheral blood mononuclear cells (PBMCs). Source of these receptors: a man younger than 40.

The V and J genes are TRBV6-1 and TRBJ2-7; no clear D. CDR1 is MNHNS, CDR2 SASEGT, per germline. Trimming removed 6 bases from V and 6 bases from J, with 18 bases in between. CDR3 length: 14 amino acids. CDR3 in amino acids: CASRGLASVSEQYF. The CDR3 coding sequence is TGTGCCAGCAGGGGGTTAGCTTCGGTGAGCGAGCAGTACTTC.

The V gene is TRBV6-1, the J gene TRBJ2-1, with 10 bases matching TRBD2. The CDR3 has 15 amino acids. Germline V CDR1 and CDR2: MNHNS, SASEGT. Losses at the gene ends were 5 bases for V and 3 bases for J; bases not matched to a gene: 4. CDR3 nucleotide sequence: TGTGCCAGCAGTCGGACTAGCGGAAACTACAATGAGCAGTTCTTC. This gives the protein CASSRTSGNYNEQFF.

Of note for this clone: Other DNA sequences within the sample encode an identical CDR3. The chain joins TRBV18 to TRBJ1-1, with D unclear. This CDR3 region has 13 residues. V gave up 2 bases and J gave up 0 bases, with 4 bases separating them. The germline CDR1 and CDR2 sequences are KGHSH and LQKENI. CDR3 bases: TGTGCCAGCTCACCAGGGGTGAACACTGAAGCTTTCTTT. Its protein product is CASSPGVNTEAFF.

This CDR3 reads CASSGGQGGYEQYF. The CDR3 DNA reads TGTGCCAGTAGTGGTGGACAGGGGGGATACGAGCAGTACTTC. The genes are TRBV19 and TRBJ2-7; 10 nucleotides agree with TRBD1. With 5 bases clipped from V and 4 bases from J, the junction kept 5 bases outside the gene matches. From germline, CDR1 is LNHDA and CDR2 SQIVND (reference sequence). The CDR3 runs 14 residues.

CDR3 sequence: CASSIIWDISNQPQHF. CDR3 in DNA: TGTGCCAGTAGTATTATATGGGACATTAGCAATCAGCCCCAGCATTTT. The rearrangement joins TRBV19 to TRBJ1-5; possibly TRBD1 for D (6 bases). Germline-derived CDR1 and CDR2 are LNHDA and SQIVND (reference sequence). CDR3 length: 16 amino acids. V was clipped by 3 bases and J by 0 bases, with 12 bases between them.

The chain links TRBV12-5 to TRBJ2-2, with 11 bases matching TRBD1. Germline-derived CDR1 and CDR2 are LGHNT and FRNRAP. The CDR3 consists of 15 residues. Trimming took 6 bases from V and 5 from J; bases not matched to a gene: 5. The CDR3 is CASGTGQGGTGELFF. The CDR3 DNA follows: TGTGCTAGTGGCACGGGACAGGGGGGAACCGGGGAGCTGTTTTTT.

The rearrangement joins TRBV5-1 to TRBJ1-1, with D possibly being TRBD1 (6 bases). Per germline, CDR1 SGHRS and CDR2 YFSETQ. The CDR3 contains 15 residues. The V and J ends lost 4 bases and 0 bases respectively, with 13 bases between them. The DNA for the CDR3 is TGCGCCAGCAGCAGTAAGACAGGCATGAACACTGAAGCTTTCTTT. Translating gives CASSSKTGMNTEAFF.

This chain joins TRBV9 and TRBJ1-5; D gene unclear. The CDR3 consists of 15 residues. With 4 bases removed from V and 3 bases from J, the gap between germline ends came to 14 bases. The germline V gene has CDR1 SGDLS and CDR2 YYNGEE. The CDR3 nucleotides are TGTGCCAGCAGCAAGACGGACCTATACAATCAGCCCCAGCATTTT. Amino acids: CASSKTDLYNQPQHF.

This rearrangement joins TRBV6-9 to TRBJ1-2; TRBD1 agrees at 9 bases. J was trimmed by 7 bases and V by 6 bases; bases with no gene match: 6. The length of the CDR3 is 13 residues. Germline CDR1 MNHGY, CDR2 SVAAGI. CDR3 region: CASSPDRGRGYTF. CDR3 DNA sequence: TGTGCCAGCAGCCCGGACAGGGGACGTGGCTACACCTTC.

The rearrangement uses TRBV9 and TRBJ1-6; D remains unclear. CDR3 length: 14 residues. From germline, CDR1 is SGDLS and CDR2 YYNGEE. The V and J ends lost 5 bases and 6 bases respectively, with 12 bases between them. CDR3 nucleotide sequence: TGTGCCAGCAGTGACACCCCCAGTAATTCACCCCTCCACTTT. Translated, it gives CASSDTPSNSPLHF.

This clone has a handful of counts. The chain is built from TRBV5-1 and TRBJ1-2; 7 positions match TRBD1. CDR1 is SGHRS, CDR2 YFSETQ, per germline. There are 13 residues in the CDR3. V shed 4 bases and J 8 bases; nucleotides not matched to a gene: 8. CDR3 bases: TGCGCCAGCAGCCCCGAGGGGGCGGGGGGCTACACCTTC. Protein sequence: CASSPEGAGGYTF.

The CDR3: CASSLVGTSGSTDTQYF. The CDR3 DNA sequence: TGTGCCAGCAGCTTAGTTGGGACTAGCGGGAGCACAGATACGCAGTATTTT. This chain uses TRBV7-9 with TRBJ2-3, with 12 bases fitting TRBD2. V gave up 1 base and J gave up 0 bases; unmatched junction bases: 2. Germline loops: CDR1 SEHNR, CDR2 FQNEAQ (reference sequence). The length of the CDR3 is 17 residues.